Sequencing of this T cell receptor beta chain was carried out in a study of cytomegalovirus exposure and HLA in healthy donors. Study details: The Caucasian-associated ancestry cluster contained more than 75% of the approximately 420 genotyped donors. Study observations and caveats: TCR beta V- and J-gene trimming was later associated with a missense DCLRE1C variant. Relative to equally common others, HLA-associated TCR beta chains showed greater clonal expansion in a later analysis. An apparent linkage of common viral pathogens to several of the most significant clusters emerged in a later analysis.

V lost 6 bases to trimming and J lost 5 bases, with 14 bases between them. Germline CDR1 reads MNHEY; CDR2 reads SMNVEV (reference sequence). The CDR3 extends over 13 amino acids. As concerns this clone: Antigen: not known.

PCR amplification relied on 60 Vbeta primers (plus 13 Jbeta primers). Here immunoSEQ multiplex PCR was the method, and the copy in TCRdb shows in-frame clones only, minus some. This table has around 190,000 clones, 65% to 90% appearing once. The TCR comes from a girl aged 2 to 10 in good health and CMV-seropositive. J is TRBJ2-7 and V is TRBV27; D may be TRBD1 (5 bases). Sample: PBMCs. CDR3 bases: TGTGCCAGCAGCCGGACACCCTTGGACGAGCAGTACTTC. Its protein product is CASSRTPLDEQYF.